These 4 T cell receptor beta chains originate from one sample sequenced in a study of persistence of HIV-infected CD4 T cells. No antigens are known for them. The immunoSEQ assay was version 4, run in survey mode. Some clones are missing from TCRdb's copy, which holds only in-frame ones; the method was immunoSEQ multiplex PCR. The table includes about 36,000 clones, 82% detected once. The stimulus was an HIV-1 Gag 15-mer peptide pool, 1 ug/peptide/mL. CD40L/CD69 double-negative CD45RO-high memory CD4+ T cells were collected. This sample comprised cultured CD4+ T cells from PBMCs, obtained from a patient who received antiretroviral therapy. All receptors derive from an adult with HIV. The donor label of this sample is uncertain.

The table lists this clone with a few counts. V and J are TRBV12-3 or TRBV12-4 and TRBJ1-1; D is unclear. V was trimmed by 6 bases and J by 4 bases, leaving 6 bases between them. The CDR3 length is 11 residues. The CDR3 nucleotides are TGTGCCAGCAGAATGACCACTGAAGCTTTCTTT. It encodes CASRMTTEAFF.

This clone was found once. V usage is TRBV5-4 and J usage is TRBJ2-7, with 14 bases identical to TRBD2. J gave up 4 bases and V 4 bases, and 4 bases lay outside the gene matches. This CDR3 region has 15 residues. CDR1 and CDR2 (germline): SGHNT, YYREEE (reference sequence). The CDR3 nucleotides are TGTGCCAGCAGCCAGGGACTAGCGGGGGAATACGAGCAGTACTTC. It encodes CASSQGLAGEYEQYF.

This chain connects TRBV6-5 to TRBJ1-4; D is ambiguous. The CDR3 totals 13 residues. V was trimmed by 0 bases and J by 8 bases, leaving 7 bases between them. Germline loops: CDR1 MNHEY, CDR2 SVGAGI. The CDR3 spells CASSYSRGEKLFF. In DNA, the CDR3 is TGTGCCAGCAGTTACTCACGGGGAGAAAAACTGTTTTTT.

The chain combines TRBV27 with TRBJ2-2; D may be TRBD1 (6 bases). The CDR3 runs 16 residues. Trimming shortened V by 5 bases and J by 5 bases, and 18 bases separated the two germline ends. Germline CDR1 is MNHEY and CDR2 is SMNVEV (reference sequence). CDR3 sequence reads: CASSETQGSRTGELFF. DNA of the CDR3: TGTGCCAGCAGTGAGACTCAGGGGAGTAGGACCGGGGAGCTGTTTTTT.